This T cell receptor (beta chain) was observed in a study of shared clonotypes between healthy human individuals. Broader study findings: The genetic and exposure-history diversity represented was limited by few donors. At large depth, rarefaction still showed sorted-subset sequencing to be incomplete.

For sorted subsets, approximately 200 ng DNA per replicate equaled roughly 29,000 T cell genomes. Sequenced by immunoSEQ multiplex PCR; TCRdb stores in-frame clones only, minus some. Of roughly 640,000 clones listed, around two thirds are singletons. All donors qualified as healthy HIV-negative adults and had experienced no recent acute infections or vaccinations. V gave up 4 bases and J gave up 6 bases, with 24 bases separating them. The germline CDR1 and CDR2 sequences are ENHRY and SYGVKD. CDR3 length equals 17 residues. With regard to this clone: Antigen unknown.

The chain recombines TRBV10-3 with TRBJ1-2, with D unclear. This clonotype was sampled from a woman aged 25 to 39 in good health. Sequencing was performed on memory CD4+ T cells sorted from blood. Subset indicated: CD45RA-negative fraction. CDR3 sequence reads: CAISARVDGRTNDGYTF. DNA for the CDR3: TGTGCCATCAGTGCAAGGGTAGATGGTCGGACCAACGATGGCTACACCTTC.